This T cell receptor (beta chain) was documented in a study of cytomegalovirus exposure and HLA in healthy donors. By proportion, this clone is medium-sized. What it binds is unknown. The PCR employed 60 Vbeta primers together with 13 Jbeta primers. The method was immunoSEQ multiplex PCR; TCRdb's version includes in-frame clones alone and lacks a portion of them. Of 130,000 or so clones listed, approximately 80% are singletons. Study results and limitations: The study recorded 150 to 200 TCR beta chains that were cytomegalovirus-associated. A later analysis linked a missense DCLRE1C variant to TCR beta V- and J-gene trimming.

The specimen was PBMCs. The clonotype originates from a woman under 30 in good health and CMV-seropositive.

CDR3 sequence reads: CASSSLGLAGTDTQYF. The CDR3 region has the DNA TGTGCCAGCAGCTCCCTGGGACTAGCGGGGACGGATACGCAGTATTTT. The chain uses TRBV11-2 and TRBJ2-3, with 13 bases lining up with TRBD2. CDR1 and CDR2 (germline): SGHAT, FQNNGV. The V gene end was trimmed by 4 bases and the J gene end by 6 bases; junction bases not matched to a gene: 7. This CDR3 comprises 16 residues.